This T cell receptor beta chain was profiled in a study of blood T cells in healthy people across ages. Findings and limits, study-wide: Diversity figures derived from one million T cells were judged to underestimate the true value.

On this clonotype itself: Its specificity is not known.

Primed by a sample-barcoded 5' primer and a J-beta primer mix, a second PCR proceeded for roughly 6 to 12 cycles. TCRdb independently ran MiXCR on the 5' RACE reads; one entry per CDR3 protein. The data contain 800,000 to 950,000 distinct CDR3 sequences, 25% to 35% of them singletons. Looked up from germline, CDR1 is SGHRS and CDR2 is YFSETQ. The CDR3 contains 14 residues. V dropped 0 bases and J dropped 12 bases, with 18 bases sitting between them. These data were also reused for a study on T cells of mothers and their children.

Material for sequencing was blood. The rearrangement links TRBV5-1 to TRBJ1-2, with D tentatively TRBD1 (5 bases). This sequence was found in a woman aged 35 to 49 in good health. The CDR3 region has the DNA TGCGCCAGCAGCTTGGATCCAGGGCGTGGCGGCCACACCTTC. It specifies CASSLDPGRGGHTF.